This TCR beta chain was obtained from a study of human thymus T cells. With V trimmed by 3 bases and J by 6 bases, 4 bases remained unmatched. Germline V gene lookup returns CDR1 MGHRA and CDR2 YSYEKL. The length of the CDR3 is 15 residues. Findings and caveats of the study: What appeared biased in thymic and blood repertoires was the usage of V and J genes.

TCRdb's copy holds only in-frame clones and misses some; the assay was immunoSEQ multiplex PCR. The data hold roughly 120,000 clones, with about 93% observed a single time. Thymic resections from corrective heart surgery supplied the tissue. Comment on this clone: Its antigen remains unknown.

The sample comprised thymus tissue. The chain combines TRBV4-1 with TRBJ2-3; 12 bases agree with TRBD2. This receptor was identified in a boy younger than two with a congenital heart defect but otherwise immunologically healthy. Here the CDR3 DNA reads TGCGCCAGCAGCCATGACGGGACTAGCGGGGATACGCAGTATTTT. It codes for CASSHDGTSGDTQYF.